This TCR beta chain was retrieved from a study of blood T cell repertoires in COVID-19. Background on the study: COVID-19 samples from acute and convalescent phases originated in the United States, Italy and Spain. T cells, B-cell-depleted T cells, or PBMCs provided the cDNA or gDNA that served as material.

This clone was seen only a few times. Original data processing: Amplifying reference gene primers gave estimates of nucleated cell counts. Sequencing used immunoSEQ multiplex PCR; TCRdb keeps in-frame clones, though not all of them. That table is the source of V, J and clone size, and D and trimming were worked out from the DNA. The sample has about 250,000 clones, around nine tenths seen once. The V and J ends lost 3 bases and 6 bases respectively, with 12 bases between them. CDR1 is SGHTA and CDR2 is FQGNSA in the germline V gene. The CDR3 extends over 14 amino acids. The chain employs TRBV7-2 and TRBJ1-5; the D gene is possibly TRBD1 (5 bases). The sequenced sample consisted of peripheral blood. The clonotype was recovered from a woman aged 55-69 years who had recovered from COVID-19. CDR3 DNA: TGTGCCAGCAGCTTGGGGCGCAACGGTCAGCCCCAGCATTTT. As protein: CASSLGRNGQPQHF.